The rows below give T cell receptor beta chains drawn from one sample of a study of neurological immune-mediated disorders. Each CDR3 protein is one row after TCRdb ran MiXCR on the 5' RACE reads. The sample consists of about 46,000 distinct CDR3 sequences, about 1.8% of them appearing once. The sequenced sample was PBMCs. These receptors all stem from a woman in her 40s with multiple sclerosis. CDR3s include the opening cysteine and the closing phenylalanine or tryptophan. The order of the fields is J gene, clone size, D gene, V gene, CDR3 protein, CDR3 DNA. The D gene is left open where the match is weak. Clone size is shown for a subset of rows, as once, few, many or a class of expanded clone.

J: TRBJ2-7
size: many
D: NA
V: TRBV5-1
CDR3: CASSALQGAPYEQYF
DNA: TGCGCCAGCAGCGCGCTACAGGGTGCGCCCTACGAGCAGTACTTC

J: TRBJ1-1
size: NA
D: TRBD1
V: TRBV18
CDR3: CASSPPDRGLSTEAFF
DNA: TGTGCCAGCTCACCTCCGGACAGGGGGCTGAGCACTGAAGCTTTCTTT

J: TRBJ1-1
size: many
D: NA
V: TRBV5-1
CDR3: CASRRDGGGNTEAFF
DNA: TGCGCCAGCAGACGGGACGGCGGTGGAAACACTGAAGCTTTCTTT

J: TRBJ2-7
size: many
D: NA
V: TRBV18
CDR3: CASSSDTQTYEQYF
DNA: TGTGCCAGCTCATCGGACACCCAGACCTACGAGCAGTACTTC

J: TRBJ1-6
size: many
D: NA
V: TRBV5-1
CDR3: CASSLPGGPSHF
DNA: TGCGCCAGCAGCTTGCCGGGGGGGCCCTCCCACTTT

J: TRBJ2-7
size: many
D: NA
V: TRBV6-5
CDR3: CASSNAYEQYF
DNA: TGTGCCAGCTCCAACGCCTACGAGCAGTACTTC

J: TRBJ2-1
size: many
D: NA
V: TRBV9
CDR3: CASSGDHYNEQFF
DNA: TGTGCCAGCAGCGGGGACCATTACAATGAGCAGTTCTTC

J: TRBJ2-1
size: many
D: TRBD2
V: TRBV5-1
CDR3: CASSPRPGLNEQFF
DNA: TGCGCCAGCAGCCCGCGGCCGGGACTAAATGAGCAGTTCTTC

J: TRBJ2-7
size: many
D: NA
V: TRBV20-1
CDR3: CSASRFPEQYF
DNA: TGCAGTGCTAGTAGGTTCCCCGAGCAGTACTTC

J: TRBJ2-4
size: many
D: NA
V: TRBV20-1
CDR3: CSARDRGGGLDIQYF
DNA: TGCAGTGCTAGAGATAGAGGGGGTGGATTAGACATTCAGTACTTC

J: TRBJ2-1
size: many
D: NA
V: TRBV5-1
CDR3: CASSPTNGNEQFF
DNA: TGCGCCAGCAGCCCTACAAATGGAAATGAGCAGTTCTTC

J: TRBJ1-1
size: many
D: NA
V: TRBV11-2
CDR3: CASSPTVGSGAFF
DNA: TGTGCCAGCAGCCCCACCGTTGGCTCTGGAGCTTTCTTT

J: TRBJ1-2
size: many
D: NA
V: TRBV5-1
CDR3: CASSPQVNYGYTF
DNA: TGCGCCAGCAGCCCGCAGGTTAACTATGGCTACACCTTC

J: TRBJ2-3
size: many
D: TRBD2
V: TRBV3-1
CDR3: CASSVIAGGLTDTQYF
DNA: TGTGCCAGCAGCGTTATAGCGGGGGGCTTAACAGATACGCAGTATTTT

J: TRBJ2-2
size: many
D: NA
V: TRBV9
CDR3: CASSSYVTGELFF
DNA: TGTGCCAGCAGCTCCTACGTGACCGGGGAGCTGTTTTTT

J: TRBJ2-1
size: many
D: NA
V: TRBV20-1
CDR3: CSASGPIPITNEQFF
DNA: TGCAGTGCTAGCGGACCGATTCCTATTACAAATGAGCAGTTCTTC